This T cell receptor (beta chain) was sequenced for a study of shared clonotypes between healthy human individuals. Findings and caveats of the study: The small donor group covered limited genetic and exposure diversity. Across subsets, estimated richness was generally greater for naive than for memory populations.

As concerns this clone: The antigen is undetermined.

Generated by immunoSEQ multiplex PCR, the TCRdb table keeps only in-frame clones and is missing some. Counted here are approximately 720,000 clones, roughly 94% occurring once; the ten biggest clones make up approximately 24%. CD8 cells classed as naive were CD45RO-negative and positively selected for CCR7, excluding terminally differentiated effector memory CD45RA+ cells. The V end lost 4 bases, the J end lost 4 bases, and 15 bases lay between the germline ends. CDR1 and CDR2 from the germline V gene are SGHRS and YFSETQ. The CDR3 loop spans 15 amino acids. This TCR was sampled from a young man in good health. The chain employs TRBV5-1 and TRBJ2-1, with a tentative D call TRBD1 (5 bases). Sequencing was done on a sample of naive CD8+ T cells sorted from blood. The CDR3 spells CASSILQGGYNEQFF. The CDR3 DNA reads as TGCGCCAGCAGCATCCTCCAGGGTGGGTACAATGAGCAGTTCTTC.